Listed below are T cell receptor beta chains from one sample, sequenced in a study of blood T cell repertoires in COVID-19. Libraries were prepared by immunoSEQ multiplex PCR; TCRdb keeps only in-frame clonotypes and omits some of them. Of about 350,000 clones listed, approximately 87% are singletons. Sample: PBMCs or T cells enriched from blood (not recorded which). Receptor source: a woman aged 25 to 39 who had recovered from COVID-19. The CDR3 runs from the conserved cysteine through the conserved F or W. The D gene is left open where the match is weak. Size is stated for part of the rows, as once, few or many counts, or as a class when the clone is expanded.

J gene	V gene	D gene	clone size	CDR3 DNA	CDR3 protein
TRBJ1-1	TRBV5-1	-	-	-	CASSFGQGRINTEAFF
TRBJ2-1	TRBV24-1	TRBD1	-	TGTGCCACCAGTGATCAACGGACAGGGGAGATTTCTGAGCAGTTCTTC	CATSDQRTGEISEQFF
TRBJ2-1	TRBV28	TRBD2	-	TGTGCCACCGACAAGAGCGGGGGGGCGCATGAGCAGTTCTTC	CATDKSGGAHEQFF
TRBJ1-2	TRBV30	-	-	TGTGCCTGGGCTGCGACAGGTCGTAACTATGGCTACACCTTC	CAWAATGRNYGYTF
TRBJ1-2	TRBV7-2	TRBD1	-	TGTGCCAGCAGCTTAGTAGGGACAGGCCTCTATGGCTACACCTTC	CASSLVGTGLYGYTF
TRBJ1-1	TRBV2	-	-	TGTGCCAGCAGCGGGACACTCTCGAACACTGAAGCTTTCTTT	CASSGTLSNTEAFF
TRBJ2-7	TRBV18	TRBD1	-	TGTGCCAGCTCACCACGGGTCATGGGACAGGGCTACGAGCAGTACTTC	CASSPRVMGQGYEQYF
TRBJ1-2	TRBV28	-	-	TGTGCCACCCTGAATCCAGGTTTTTGGGTGGATGGCTACACCTTC	CATLNPGFWVDGYTF
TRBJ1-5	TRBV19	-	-	TGTGCCAGTAGTATAAGACAGATTAGCAATCAGCCCCAGCATTTT	CASSIRQISNQPQHF
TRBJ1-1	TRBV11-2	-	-	TGTGCCAGCAGCTCCGGGGTCTCGAACACTGAAGCTTTCTTT	CASSSGVSNTEAFF
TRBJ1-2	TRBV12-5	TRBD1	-	TGTGCTAGTGGTTACTACGCCGGGACAGGGGTTCTTGATGGCTACACCTTC	CASGYYAGTGVLDGYTF
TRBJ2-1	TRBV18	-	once	TGTGCCAGCTCACCACCGGGGAGACCTCTCAATGAGCAGTTCTTC	CASSPPGRPLNEQFF
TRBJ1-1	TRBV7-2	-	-	TGTGCCAGCAGCTTCGCGTACACTGAAGCTTTCTTT	CASSFAYTEAFF
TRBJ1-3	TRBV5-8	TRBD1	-	TGTGCCAGCAGCTTATGGAGGGGGCCGGCGCGTCAAAACACCATATATTTT	CASSLWRGPARQNTIYF
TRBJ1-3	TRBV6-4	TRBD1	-	TGTGCCAACAAACCGGCAGGGGGCTCTGGAAACACCATATATTTT	CANKPAGGSGNTIYF
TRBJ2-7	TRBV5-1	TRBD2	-	TGCGCCAGCAGCCCCGGGGTAGCGGGGGGCTTTTCCTACGAGCAGTACTTC	CASSPGVAGGFSYEQYF
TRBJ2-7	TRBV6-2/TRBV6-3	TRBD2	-	TGTGCCAGCAGTTACTCGGTAGCGGGGTCCTACGAGCAGTACTTC	CASSYSVAGSYEQYF
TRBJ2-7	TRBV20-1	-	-	TGCAGTGCTTCGAGCCGATACGAGCAGTACTTC	CSASSRYEQYF
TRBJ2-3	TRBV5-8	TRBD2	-	TGTGCCAGCAGCTCCTTAGCGGGGGCTATAGATACGCAGTATTTT	CASSSLAGAIDTQYF
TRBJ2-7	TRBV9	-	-	TGTGCCAGCAGCGTCCCCTCCTTTTGGGGGGTATTAGTCCAGTCCTACGAGCAGTACTTC	CASSVPSFWGVLVQSYEQYF
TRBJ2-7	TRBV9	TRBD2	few	TGTGCCAGCAGCACCGGACTAGACAACGAGCAGTACTTC	CASSTGLDNEQYF
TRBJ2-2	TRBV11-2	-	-	TGTGCCAGCAGCCCACAGGGTGGGCTCGGGGAGCTGTTTTTT	CASSPQGGLGELFF
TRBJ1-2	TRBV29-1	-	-	TGCAGCGTTCGGGAAGGGAATGGCTACACCTTC	CSVREGNGYTF
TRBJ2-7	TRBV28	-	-	TGTGCCAGCAGAACAGGGACACTCCGCGTCTACGAGCAGTACTTC	CASRTGTLRVYEQYF
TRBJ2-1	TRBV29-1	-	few	TGCAGCGGATATGCCCTGGGGGCCCACAATGAGCAGTTCTTC	CSGYALGAHNEQFF
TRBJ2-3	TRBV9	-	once	TGTGCCAGCAGCGTAGAACTAGGACCTCGGGATACGCAGTATTTT	CASSVELGPRDTQYF
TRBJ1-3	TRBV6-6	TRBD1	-	TGTGCCAGCAGTCTATGGACAGGGGGGGACTCTGGAAACACCATATATTTT	CASSLWTGGDSGNTIYF
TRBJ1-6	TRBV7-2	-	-	TGTGCCAGCAGCTCCCGGACAGCCTATAATTCACCCCTCCACTTT	CASSSRTAYNSPLHF
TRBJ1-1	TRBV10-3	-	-	TGTGCCATCAGTGCCCTACCAGACGCGGTTTTCACTGAAGCTTTCTTT	CAISALPDAVFTEAFF
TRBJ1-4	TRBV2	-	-	TGTGCCAGCAGTTCGGGAGACGGTGGGTTCGATGAAAAACTGTTTTTT	CASSSGDGGFDEKLFF
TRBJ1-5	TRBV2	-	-	TGTGCCAGCAGTGAAATGGCGGGGGGCAATCAGCCCCAGCATTTT	CASSEMAGGNQPQHF
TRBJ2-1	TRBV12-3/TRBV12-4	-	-	TGTGCCAGCAACATAGGGGGTGGTGAGCAGTTCTTC	CASNIGGGEQFF
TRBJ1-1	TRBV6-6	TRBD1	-	TGTGCCAGCAGTTACTCACAGGGGGTGTCTGAAGCTTTCTTT	CASSYSQGVSEAFF
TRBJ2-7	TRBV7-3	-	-	TGTGCCAGCAGCCTTGGACAGCCCTACGAGCAGTACTTC	CASSLGQPYEQYF
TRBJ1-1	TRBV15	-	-	TGTGCCACCAGCAGAGTTGGTATAAGGGAGGGCGACACTGAAGCTTTCTTT	CATSRVGIREGDTEAFF
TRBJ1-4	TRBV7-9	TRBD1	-	TGTGCCAGCAGCCTGGGACAGGGCCTGTATGAAAAACTGTTTTTT	CASSLGQGLYEKLFF
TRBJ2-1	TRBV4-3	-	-	TGCGCCAGCAGCCAAGATCGAGCCCAAGGGTTGCAGGGCCCTCACAATGAGCAGTTCTTC	CASSQDRAQGLQGPHNEQFF
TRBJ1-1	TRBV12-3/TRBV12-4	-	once	TGTGCCAGCGGAGGATCCAACACTGAAGCTTTCTTT	CASGGSNTEAFF
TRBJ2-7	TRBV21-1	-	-	TGTGCCAGCAGCAAAGGGCGGGCATGCGAGCAGTACTTC	CASSKGRACEQYF
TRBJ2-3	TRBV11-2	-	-	TGTGCCAGCAGCCTCAGTGTCGGCACAGATACGCAGTATTTT	CASSLSVGTDTQYF
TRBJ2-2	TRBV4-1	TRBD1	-	TGCGCCAGCAGCCACCGGACAGGGAACACCGGGGAGCTGTTTTTT	CASSHRTGNTGELFF
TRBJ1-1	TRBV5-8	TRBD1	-	TGTGCCAGCAGCCCGACAGGGGTCCGGAACACTGAAGCTTTCTTT	CASSPTGVRNTEAFF
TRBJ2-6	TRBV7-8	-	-	TGTGCCAGCAGCTTCAGCTCTGGGGCCAACGTCCTGACTTTC	CASSFSSGANVLTF
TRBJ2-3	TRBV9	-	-	TGTGCCAGCAGCTCCGTCGTGAGCACAGATACGCAGTATTTT	CASSSVVSTDTQYF
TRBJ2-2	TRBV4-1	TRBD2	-	TGCGCCAGCAGCCTATCGGGACTACCGAACACCGGGGAGCTGTTTTTT	CASSLSGLPNTGELFF
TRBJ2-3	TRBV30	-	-	TGTGCCTCTGGGGGCAGAGGCACAGATACGCAGTATTTT	CASGGRGTDTQYF
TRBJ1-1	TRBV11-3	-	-	TGTGCCAGCAGCTTAGCCCCGAGCGCTGAAGCTTTCTTT	CASSLAPSAEAFF